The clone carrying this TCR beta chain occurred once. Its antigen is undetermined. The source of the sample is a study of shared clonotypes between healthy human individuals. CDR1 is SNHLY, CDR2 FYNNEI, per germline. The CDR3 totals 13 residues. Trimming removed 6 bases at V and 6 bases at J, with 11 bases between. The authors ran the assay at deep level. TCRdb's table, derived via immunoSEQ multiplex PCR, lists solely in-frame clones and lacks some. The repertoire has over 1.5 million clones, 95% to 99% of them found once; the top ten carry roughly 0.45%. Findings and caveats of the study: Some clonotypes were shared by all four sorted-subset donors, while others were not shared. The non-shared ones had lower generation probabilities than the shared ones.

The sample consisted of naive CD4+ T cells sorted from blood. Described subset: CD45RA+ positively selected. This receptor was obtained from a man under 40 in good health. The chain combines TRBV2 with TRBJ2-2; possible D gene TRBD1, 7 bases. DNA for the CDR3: TGTGCCAGCAGCTCCAGGGGGGCCGGGGAGCTGTTTTTT. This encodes CASSSRGAGELFF.